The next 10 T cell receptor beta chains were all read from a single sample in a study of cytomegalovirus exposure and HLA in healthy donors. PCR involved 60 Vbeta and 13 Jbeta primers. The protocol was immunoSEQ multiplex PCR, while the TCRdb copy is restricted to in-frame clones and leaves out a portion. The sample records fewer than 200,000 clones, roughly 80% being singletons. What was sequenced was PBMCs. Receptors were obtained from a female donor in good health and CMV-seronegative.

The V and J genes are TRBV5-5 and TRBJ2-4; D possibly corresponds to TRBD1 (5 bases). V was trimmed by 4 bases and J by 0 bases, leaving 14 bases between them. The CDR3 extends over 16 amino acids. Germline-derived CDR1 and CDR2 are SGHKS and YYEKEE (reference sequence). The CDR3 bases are TGTGCCAGCAGCACCGACAGTGATCTAGCCAAAAACATTCAGTACTTC. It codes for CASSTDSDLAKNIQYF. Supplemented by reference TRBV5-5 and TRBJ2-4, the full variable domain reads DAGVTQSPTHLIKTRGQQVTLRCSPISGHKSVSWYQQVLGQGPQFIFQYYEKEERGRGNFPDRFSARQFPNYSSELNVNALLLGDSALYLCASSTDSDLAKNIQYFGAGTRLSVL.

CDR3 loop: CASSAILRDRSYEQYF. As DNA, the CDR3 is TGTGCCAGCAGCGCCATCCTCCGGGACAGGAGCTACGAGCAGTACTTC. The V call is TRBV9, the J call TRBJ2-7; 8 nucleotides align to TRBD1. Germline-derived CDR1 and CDR2 are SGDLS and YYNGEE. This CDR3 region has 16 residues. V shed 3 bases and J 3 bases; nucleotides not matched to a gene: 11.

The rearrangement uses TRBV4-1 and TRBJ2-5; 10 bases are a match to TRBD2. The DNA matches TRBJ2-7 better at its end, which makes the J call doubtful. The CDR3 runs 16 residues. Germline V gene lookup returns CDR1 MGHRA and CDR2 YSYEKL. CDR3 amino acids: CASSQEWTSGTYEQYF. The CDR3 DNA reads TGCGCCAGCAGCCAAGAATGGACTAGCGGAACCTACGAGCAGTACTTC.

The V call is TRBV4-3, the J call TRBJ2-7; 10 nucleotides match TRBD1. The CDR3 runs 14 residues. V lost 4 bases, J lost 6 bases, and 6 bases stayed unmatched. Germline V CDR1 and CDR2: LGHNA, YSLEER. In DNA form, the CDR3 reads TGCGCCAGCAGCCGGGACAGGGGAGTGGGCGAGCAGTACTTC. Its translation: CASSRDRGVGEQYF.

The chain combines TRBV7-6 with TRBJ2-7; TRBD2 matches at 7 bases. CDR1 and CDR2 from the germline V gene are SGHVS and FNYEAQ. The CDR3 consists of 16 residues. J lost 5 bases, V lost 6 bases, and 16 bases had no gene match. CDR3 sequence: CASRLREGLPTDEQYF. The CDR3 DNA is TGTGCCAGCAGGTTGCGCGAGGGACTACCGACCGACGAGCAGTACTTC.

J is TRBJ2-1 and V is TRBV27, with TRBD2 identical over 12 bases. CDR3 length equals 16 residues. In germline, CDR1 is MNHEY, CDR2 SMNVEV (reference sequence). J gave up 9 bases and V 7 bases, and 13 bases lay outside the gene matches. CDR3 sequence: CASTYLAGGPSGEQFF. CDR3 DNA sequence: TGTGCCAGCACCTACCTAGCGGGAGGGCCCTCGGGTGAGCAGTTCTTC.

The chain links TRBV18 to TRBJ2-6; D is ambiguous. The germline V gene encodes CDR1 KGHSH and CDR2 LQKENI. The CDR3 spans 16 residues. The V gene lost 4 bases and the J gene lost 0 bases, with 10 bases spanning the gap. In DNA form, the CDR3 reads TGTGCCAGCTCACGAGCCCGGAGCTCTGGGGCCAACGTCCTGACTTTC. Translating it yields CASSRARSSGANVLTF.

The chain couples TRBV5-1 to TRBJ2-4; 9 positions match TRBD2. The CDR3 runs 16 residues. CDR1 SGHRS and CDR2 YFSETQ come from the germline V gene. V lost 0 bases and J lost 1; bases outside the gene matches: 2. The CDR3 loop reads CASSLELAGAKNIQYF. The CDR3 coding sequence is TGCGCCAGCAGCTTGGAGCTAGCGGGGGCCAAAAACATTCAGTACTTC.

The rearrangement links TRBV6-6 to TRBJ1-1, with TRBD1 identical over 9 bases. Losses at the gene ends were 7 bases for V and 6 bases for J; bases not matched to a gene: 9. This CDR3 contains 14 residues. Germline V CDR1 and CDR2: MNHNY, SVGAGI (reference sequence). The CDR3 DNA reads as TGTGCCAGCAAGCTTCCGGGACAGGGTTCTGAAGCTTTCTTT. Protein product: CASKLPGQGSEAFF.

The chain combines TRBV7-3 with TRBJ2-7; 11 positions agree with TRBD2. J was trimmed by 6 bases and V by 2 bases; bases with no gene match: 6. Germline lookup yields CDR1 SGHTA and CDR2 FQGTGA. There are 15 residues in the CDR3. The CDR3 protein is CASSLQLAGAGEQYF. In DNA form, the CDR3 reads TGTGCCAGCAGCTTACAACTAGCGGGAGCCGGCGAGCAGTACTTC.